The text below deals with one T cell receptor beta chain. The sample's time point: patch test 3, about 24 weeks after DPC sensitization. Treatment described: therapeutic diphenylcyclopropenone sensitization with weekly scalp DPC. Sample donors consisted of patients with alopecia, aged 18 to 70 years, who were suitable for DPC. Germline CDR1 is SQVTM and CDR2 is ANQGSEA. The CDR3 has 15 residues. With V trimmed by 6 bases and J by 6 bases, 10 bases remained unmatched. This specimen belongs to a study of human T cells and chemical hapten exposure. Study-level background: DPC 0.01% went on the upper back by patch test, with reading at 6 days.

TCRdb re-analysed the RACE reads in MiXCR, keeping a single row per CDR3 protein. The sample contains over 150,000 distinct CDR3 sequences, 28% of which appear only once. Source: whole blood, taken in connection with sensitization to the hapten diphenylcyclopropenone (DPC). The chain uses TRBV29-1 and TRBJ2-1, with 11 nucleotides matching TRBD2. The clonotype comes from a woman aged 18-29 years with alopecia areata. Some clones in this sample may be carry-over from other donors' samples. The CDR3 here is CSVGDASGGINEQFF. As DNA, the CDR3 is TGCAGCGTGGGGGACGCTAGCGGGGGGATCAATGAGCAGTTCTTC.